The next 17 T cell receptor beta chains were all read from a single sample in a study of blood T cell repertoires in COVID-19. Here immunoSEQ multiplex PCR was the method, and the copy in TCRdb shows in-frame clones only, minus some. Of approximately 90,000 clones in the sample, 65% to 80% were seen once. The sequenced material came from peripheral blood. These receptors all come from a human donor in a cohort sampled during active COVID-19.

The rearrangement links TRBV7-2 to TRBJ2-1; D might be TRBD1 (8 bases). This CDR3 spans 15 amino acids. Trimming shortened V by 4 bases and J by 6 bases, and 16 bases separated the two germline ends. The germline V gene has CDR1 SGHTA and CDR2 FQGNSA. CDR3 sequence reads: CASSSRTGRANEQFF. CDR3 bases: TGTGCCAGCAGCTCCAGGACAGGGAGGGCCAATGAGCAGTTCTTC.

The chain carries TRBV19 and TRBJ1-6, with TRBD1 identical over 7 bases. The CDR3 is made up of 18 amino acids. Germline CDR1 LNHDA, CDR2 SQIVND (reference sequence). CDR3 bases: TGTGCTCCTACCCGGCCAGGGGGATGCTGCTCCTATAATTCACCCCTCCACTTT. It specifies CAPTRPGGCCSYNSPLHF.

The chain has TRBV7-9 and TRBJ2-4; TRBD1 matches 9 bases. This CDR3 is 18 amino acids long. The J segment lost 0 bases and the V segment lost 4 bases, leaving 10 bases of the junction unmatched. Germline V gene data show CDR1 as SEHNR and CDR2 as FQNEAQ (reference sequence). The CDR3 DNA sequence: TGTGCCAGCAGCTCCTCCGGGACAGGGATGCTAGCCAAAAACATTCAGTACTTC. Encoded protein: CASSSSGTGMLAKNIQYF.

V usage is TRBV6-1 and J usage is TRBJ2-3; D might be TRBD1 (5 bases). Trimming removed 3 bases at V and 8 bases at J, with 9 bases between. This CDR3 contains 12 residues. Germline assignment: CDR1 MNHNS and CDR2 SASEGT. CDR3 region: CASSEGPGTQYF. For the CDR3, the DNA is TGTGCCAGCAGTGAGGGGCCTGGTACGCAGTATTTT.

The chain links TRBV7-3 to TRBJ2-3; 10 nucleotides match TRBD2. This CDR3 has 15 amino acids. V lost 5 bases and J lost 4; bases outside the gene matches: 6. Germline V gene sequence: CDR1 SGHTA, CDR2 FQGTGA. The CDR3 is CASSRAGGLADTQYF. The CDR3 nucleotides read TGTGCCAGCAGCAGAGCGGGAGGGCTAGCAGATACGCAGTATTTT.

The CDR3 spells CASSSSDGSGGTQYF. CDR3 DNA: TGTGCCAGCAGCTCATCTGACGGGAGCGGAGGTACGCAGTATTTT. The rearrangement uses TRBV7-9 and TRBJ2-3, with D perhaps TRBD2 (6 bases). V was trimmed by 4 bases and J by 8 bases, leaving 19 bases between them. Germline V lookup: CDR1 SEHNR, CDR2 FQNEAQ (reference sequence). The CDR3 is made up of 15 amino acids.

The rearrangement joins TRBV6-5 to TRBJ1-2, with TRBD1 as a possible D gene (6 bases). Trimming shortened V by 8 bases and J by 0 bases, and 10 bases separated the two germline ends. This CDR3 comprises 13 residues. CDR1 is MNHEY and CDR2 is SVGAGI in the germline V gene. This chain's CDR3 is CASWDKSNYGYTF. Here the CDR3 DNA reads TGTGCCAGCTGGGACAAATCTAACTATGGCTACACCTTC.

The chain combines TRBV19 with TRBJ1-5, with D possibly being TRBD1 (6 bases). V dropped 4 bases and J dropped 5 bases, with 21 bases sitting between them. The CDR3 contains 17 residues. Germline V gives CDR1 LNHDA, CDR2 SQIVND (reference sequence). In nucleotides, the CDR3 is TGTGCCAGTAGTACGCGCGTTTCCGGCAGGGGTGATCAGCCCCAGCATTTT. Translating it yields CASSTRVSGRGDQPQHF.

The genes are TRBV3-1 (or the pseudogene TRBV3-2) and TRBJ1-1, with unresolved D. This CDR3 spans 14 amino acids. Per germline, CDR1 LGHDT and CDR2 YNNKEL (reference sequence). Trimming removed 1 base from V and 3 bases from J, with 9 bases in between. The CDR3 reads CASSQGLPDTEAFF. The CDR3, as DNA: TGTGCCAGCAGCCAAGGTCTCCCCGACACTGAAGCTTTCTTT.

V and J are TRBV3-1 (or the pseudogene TRBV3-2) and TRBJ2-1; D not certain. The V end was cut by 1 base, the J end by 5 bases, with 6 bases between. The germline CDR1 and CDR2 sequences are LGHDT and YNNKEL (reference sequence). The CDR3 loop spans 13 amino acids. CDR3 region: CASSQVGNNEQFF. For the CDR3, the DNA is TGTGCCAGCAGCCAAGTTGGCAACAATGAGCAGTTCTTC.

The J gene is TRBJ2-7, the V gene TRBV10-3; weak D call: TRBD2 (6 bases). Trimming removed 7 bases at V and 6 bases at J, with 16 bases between. Per the germline V gene, CDR1 is ENHRY and CDR2 is SYGVKD. CDR3 length: 13 amino acids. The CDR3 spells CAITDREWGEQYF. The CDR3 DNA is TGTGCCATCACGGACCGGGAGTGGGGCGAGCAGTACTTC.

CDR3 loop: CASSDIYEQYF. In DNA form, the CDR3 reads TGTGCCAGCAGCGACATCTACGAGCAGTACTTC. This chain joins TRBV3-1 (or the pseudogene TRBV3-2) and TRBJ2-7; D not resolved. CDR1 and CDR2 (germline): LGHDT, YNNKEL (reference sequence). V lost 5 bases, J lost 3 bases, and 5 bases lay in between. The CDR3 sequence is 11 residues long.

This clone appeared a single time. V gene TRBV3-1 (or the pseudogene TRBV3-2) combines with J gene TRBJ2-1, with 7 bases lining up with TRBD2. Germline lookup yields CDR1 LGHDT and CDR2 YNNKEL (reference sequence). V was pared by 4 bases and J by 2 bases, with 14 bases of the junction left unmatched. The CDR3 loop spans 18 amino acids. The CDR3, as DNA: TGTGCCAGCAGCCCCAGGACTAGTGCCCGAGGGGCCTACAATGAGCAGTTCTTC. Translating gives CASSPRTSARGAYNEQFF.

V is TRBV27 and J is TRBJ1-2, with 9 bases lining up with TRBD1. The CDR3 sequence is 15 residues long. The germline CDR1 and CDR2 sequences are MNHEY and SMNVEV (reference sequence). Unmatched junction bases numbered 9, after V lost 6 bases and J lost 4 bases. CDR3 in amino acids: CASRPTGGSGYGYTF. The CDR3 region has the DNA TGTGCCAGCAGGCCCACAGGGGGCTCGGGCTATGGCTACACCTTC.

The chain recombines TRBV6-1 with TRBJ2-5; D is perhaps TRBD2 (5 bases). In germline, CDR1 is MNHNS, CDR2 SASEGT. Trimming left V 3 bases short and J 7 bases short, with 6 bases between. CDR3 length equals 11 residues. The DNA of the CDR3 is TGTGCCAGCAGTGATGGAGGGACCCAGTACTTC. Its protein product is CASSDGGTQYF.

CDR3 DNA: TGCGCCAGCATCGTTGCGGGGGATCCGGGAGAGACCCAGTACTTC. Residues: CASIVAGDPGETQYF. The chain has TRBV5-1 and TRBJ2-5; 7 positions agree with TRBD2. Germline CDR1 is SGHRS and CDR2 is YFSETQ. This CDR3 comprises 15 residues. Trimming cost V 6 bases and J 4 bases; bases outside gene matches: 12. The variable domain in full, with the rest retrieved from reference TRBV5-1 and TRBJ2-5, is KAGVTQTPRYLIKTRGQQVTLSCSPISGHRSVSWYQQTPGQGLQFLFEYFSETQRNKGNFPGRFSGRQFSNSRSEMNVSTLELGDSALYLCASIVAGDPGETQYFGPGTRLLVL.

The chain is built from TRBV29-1 and TRBJ2-5; possibly TRBD2 for D (6 bases). From germline, CDR1 is SQVTM and CDR2 ANQGSEA. This CDR3 is built from 13 residues. V gave up 2 bases and J gave up 5 bases, with 12 bases separating them. The CDR3 DNA sequence: TGCAGCGTTGAAAGGGACTCCTGGGAGACCCAGTACTTC. Protein product: CSVERDSWETQYF.